The 22 T cell receptor beta chains in this list originate from one sample, sequenced in a study of T-cell reconstitution after alpha-beta-depleted transplantation in children (dated by TCRdb to 2016 to 2018). In light of the paper, this sample's treatment or condition label describes: allogeneic hematopoietic cell transplantation with graft depleted of TCRalphabeta T cells and CD19 B cells. Library preparation used PCR. The reads were generated on an Illumina HiSeq 2500. Molecular barcoding was employed in the preparation of TCR libraries, with unique molecular identifiers being used to normalize TCRbeta repertoire quantification. In-frame beta chains were kept once TCRdb had trimmed the public reads at Q25 with fastp and called clones with MiXCR. Rows with a matching CDR3 protein are joined into one entry that keeps the most common DNA and genes. The table for this sample lists about 590,000 distinct CDR3 sequences; 10% to 15% of them were counted only once. The ten largest clonotypes hold approximately 2.1% of the sample.

Sequencing used PBMCs, mostly from graft donor cells, obtained 360 days after TCRalphabeta/CD19-depleted stem cell transplant. The origin of the receptors is a male patient younger than 18 who had a stem cell transplant for acute myeloid leukemia, so the T cells may come from the graft donor.

The table lists this clonotype with a few counts. The V gene is TRBV21-1, the J gene TRBJ2-2; the D call of TRBD1 is as the table states it, not checked on the DNA. TRBV21-1 is deemed a pseudogene. The CDR3 consists of 17 residues. CDR3 bases: TGTGCCAGCAGCTCTGACAGGGATCCTTCGAACACCGGGGAGCTGTTTTTT. It encodes CASSSDRDPSNTGELFF.

J is TRBJ2-1 and V is TRBV20-1, with 10 bases aligning to TRBD2. V gave up 6 bases and J gave up 2 bases; unmatched junction bases: 10. Germline loops: CDR1 DFQATT, CDR2 SNEGSKA (reference sequence). CDR3 length: 16 residues. This CDR3 is CSATHVAGGAYNEQFF. In nucleotides, the CDR3 is TGCAGTGCAACTCATGTAGCGGGAGGCGCCTACAATGAGCAGTTCTTC.

In its sample, this clonotype was seen a few times. This chain uses TRBV25-1 with TRBJ1-6; TRBD1 is a possible D gene (6 bases). Germline V gene data show CDR1 as MGHDK and CDR2 as SYGVNS. CDR3 length: 18 amino acids. The V end lost 0 bases, the J end lost 1 base, and 13 bases lay between the germline ends. CDR3 amino acids: CASSEYPYQGSYNSPLHF. The CDR3 nucleotides are TGTGCCAGCAGTGAATATCCATACCAGGGGTCCTATAATTCACCCCTCCACTTT.

The DNA of the CDR3 is TGTGCCAGCAGCTTAAATAGAGCCCGAGGGGGATTCTACGAGCAGTACTTC. It specifies CASSLNRARGGFYEQYF. This chain joins TRBV16 and TRBJ2-7; D possibly corresponds to TRBD1 (6 bases). The V end lost 5 bases, the J end lost 3 bases, and 23 bases lay between the germline ends. The germline V gene has CDR1 KGHSY and CDR2 FQNENV. There are 17 residues in the CDR3.

This clonotype was counted only a few times. This chain links TRBV6-2 or TRBV6-3 with TRBJ2-5; D unresolved. The CDR3 length is 14 residues. V was pared by 6 bases and J by 2 bases, with 13 bases between. CDR1 MNHEY and CDR2 SVGEGT come from the germline V gene. The CDR3 protein is CASSPNNLQETQYF. CDR3 nucleotide sequence: TGTGCCAGCAGCCCGAATAATCTGCAAGAGACCCAGTACTTC.

This chain connects TRBV9 to TRBJ2-3; D gene uncertain. CDR1 SGDLS and CDR2 YYNGEE come from the germline V gene. Trimming took 7 bases from V and 4 from J, leaving 13 bases between them. The CDR3 extends over 13 amino acids. The CDR3 region is CASALGVSDTQYF. The CDR3 DNA follows: TGTGCCAGCGCTCTCGGAGTTTCAGATACGCAGTATTTT.

The gene calls are TRBV7-2 and TRBJ2-7; D may match TRBD1 or TRBD2 (5 bases each). Trimming took 6 bases from V and 2 from J, leaving 17 bases between them. Germline CDR1 is SGHTA and CDR2 is FQGNSA. The CDR3 covers 15 residues. The CDR3, as DNA: TGTGCCAGCAGTTCGGGACGGCTGAGGACCTACGAGCAGTACTTC. Amino acid sequence: CASSSGRLRTYEQYF.

Worth noting for this clonotype: As the CDR3 is not closed by the conserved phenylalanine or tryptophan, this likely results from a read error. The CDR3 region has the DNA TGTGCCACCAGTGAAACAGGGGACTATGGCTACACCTAC. Protein product: CATSETGDYGYTY. The rearrangement links TRBV24-1 to TRBJ1-2; 7 nucleotides align to TRBD1. CDR3 length: 13 residues. J lost 3 bases, V lost 4 bases, and 1 base had no gene match. Per the germline V gene, CDR1 is KGHDR and CDR2 is SFDVKD.

This clonotype was counted between two and nine times. The chain combines TRBV11-2 with TRBJ2-7, with D unclear. This CDR3 is 14 amino acids long. Germline values: CDR1 SGHAT, CDR2 FQNNGV. V was trimmed by 5 bases and J by 1 base, leaving 12 bases between them. For the CDR3, the DNA is TGTGCCAGCAGCGCGACTGGTTTTTCCTACGAGCAGTACTTC. Residues: CASSATGFSYEQYF. The variable domain in full, with the rest retrieved from reference TRBV11-2 and TRBJ2-7, is EAGVAQSPRYKIIEKRQSVAFWCNPISGHATLYWYQQILGQGPKLLIQFQNNGVVDDSQLPKDRFSAERLKGVDSTLKIQPAKLEDSAVYLCASSATGFSYEQYFGPGTRLTVT.

The chain is built from TRBV7-2 and TRBJ2-1; 7 bases are shared with TRBD2. The CDR3 runs to 17 residues. From germline, CDR1 is SGHTA and CDR2 FQGNSA. Trimming removed 1 base from V and 4 bases from J; junction bases left unmatched: 10. The CDR3 loop is CASSLVWLLASYNEQFF. CDR3 in DNA: TGTGCCAGCAGCTTAGTGTGGCTACTAGCGAGTTACAATGAGCAGTTCTTC.

This clonotype was counted only a few times. The chain joins TRBV6-5 to TRBJ2-1; the D is unclear. Between the trimmed V and J ends, which lost 2 bases and 0 bases, there was a span of 8 bases. Per the germline V gene, CDR1 is MNHEY and CDR2 is SVGAGI. The CDR3 loop spans 15 amino acids. The CDR3 region has the DNA TGTGCCAGCAGTTACCCCGGTCTCTCCTACAATGAGCAGTTCTTC. Translation gives CASSYPGLSYNEQFF.

V and J are TRBV20-1 and TRBJ1-5; the D gene is possibly TRBD1 (6 bases). With 1 base removed from V and 4 bases from J, the gap between germline ends came to 14 bases. The CDR3 is 15 residues long. CDR1 is DFQATT, CDR2 SNEGSKA, per germline (reference sequence). The CDR3 loop is CSARGFAGVNQPQHF. The CDR3 coding sequence is TGCAGTGCTAGAGGCTTCGCAGGGGTAAATCAGCCCCAGCATTTT.

J is TRBJ1-1 and V is TRBV28; unclear D gene. The CDR3 has 15 amino acids. Germline CDR1 and CDR2: MDHEN and SYDVKM. V shed 7 bases and J shed 0 bases, with 15 bases lying between them. The CDR3: CASTPFGRMNTEAFF. CDR3 coding DNA: TGTGCCAGCACACCGTTTGGACGGATGAACACTGAAGCTTTCTTT.

V and J are TRBV18 and TRBJ1-2; D perhaps matches TRBD1 (5 bases). The V gene's germline CDR1 is KGHSH and CDR2 LQKENI. The CDR3 runs 16 residues. Trimming removed 2 bases from V and 3 bases from J, with 16 bases in between. Written as DNA, the CDR3 is TGTGCCAGCTCACCAACTGCCGGGGCGGAGTACTATGGCTACACCTTC. This sequence encodes CASSPTAGAEYYGYTF.

This chain connects TRBV18 to TRBJ1-3; D unresolved. The germline V gene encodes CDR1 KGHSH and CDR2 LQKENI. The CDR3 totals 17 residues. The V end lost 3 bases, the J end lost 0 bases, and 15 bases lay between the germline ends. The CDR3 loop reads CASSPLETDPSGNTIYF. The CDR3 DNA reads TGTGCCAGCTCACCTTTGGAGACGGACCCCTCTGGAAACACCATATATTTT.

This clonotype was seen a few times. This rearrangement joins TRBV7-2 to TRBJ1-4, with D perhaps TRBD1 (5 bases). Germline V lookup: CDR1 SGHTA, CDR2 FQGNSA. V lost 2 bases and J 6 bases, leaving 13 bases between the germline ends. This CDR3 region has 15 residues. The CDR3 protein is CASSLFGTTDEKLFF. The CDR3 DNA is TGTGCCAGCAGCTTATTCGGGACGACCGATGAAAAACTGTTTTTT.

This clonotype has only a few counts. The CDR3 loop reads CASSSGPNNSPLHF. CDR3 in DNA: TGTGCCAGCAGCTCGGGCCCAAATAATTCACCCCTCCACTTT. This sequence joins TRBV7-3 and TRBJ1-6, with D unresolved. V was trimmed by 4 bases and J by 5 bases, leaving 9 bases between them. CDR1 and CDR2 from the germline V gene are SGHTA and FQGTGA. The CDR3 is 14 residues long.

The rearrangement links TRBV15 to TRBJ2-5; a possible D gene is TRBD1 (5 bases). Trimming cost V 0 bases and J 1 base, with 15 bases left between them. Germline loops: CDR1 LNHNV, CDR2 YYDKDF (reference sequence). The CDR3 has 17 residues. CDR3 DNA: TGTGCCACCAGCAGAGATTGGGCCCGGACAACCCAAGAGACCCAGTACTTC. As protein: CATSRDWARTTQETQYF.

This clonotype was counted only a few times. This chain links TRBV5-1 with TRBJ2-7, with 12 positions matching TRBD1. This CDR3 contains 17 residues. Trimming took 2 bases from V and 3 from J; bases not matched to a gene: 9. Germline-derived CDR1 and CDR2 are SGHRS and YFSETQ. This CDR3 reads CASSFQPGQGAVYEQYF. DNA of the CDR3: TGCGCCAGCAGCTTCCAGCCGGGACAGGGGGCAGTCTACGAGCAGTACTTC.

The sample holds many counts of this clonotype. The chain uses TRBV5-1 and TRBJ2-1; D ambiguous. Germline CDR1 reads SGHRS; CDR2 reads YFSETQ. The CDR3 has 12 amino acids. V was trimmed by 2 bases and J by 8 bases, leaving 8 bases between them. The CDR3 here is CASSFSGHEQFF. CDR3 coding DNA: TGCGCCAGCAGCTTCTCAGGTCATGAGCAGTTCTTC.

In this sample, this clonotype turned up a few times. The rearrangement uses TRBV20-1 and TRBJ2-5; no reliable D call. CDR1 is DFQATT and CDR2 is SNEGSKA in the germline V gene (reference sequence). The CDR3 runs to 13 residues. V lost 1 base, J lost 5 bases, and 11 bases lay in between. CDR3 sequence reads: CSARVSPGETQYF. DNA of the CDR3: TGCAGTGCTAGAGTGAGCCCTGGCGAGACCCAGTACTTC.

The chain employs TRBV15 and TRBJ2-7; 14 nucleotides line up with TRBD2. Looked up from germline, CDR1 is LNHNV and CDR2 is YYDKDF (reference sequence). J gave up 6 bases and V 4 bases, and 5 bases lay outside the gene matches. The CDR3 sequence is 15 residues long. The CDR3 nucleotides are TGTGCCACCAGCATGGGACTAGCGGGAGTCAGCGAGCAGTACTTC. It codes for CATSMGLAGVSEQYF. The full variable domain, its missing parts supplied by reference TRBV15 and TRBJ2-7, is DAMVIQNPRYQVTQFGKPVTLSCSQTLNHNVMYWYQQKSSQAPKLLFHYYDKDFNNEADTPDNFQSRRPNTSFCFLDIRSPGLGDTAMYLCATSMGLAGVSEQYFGPGTRLTVT.